The text below deals with one TCR beta chain. The record originates from a study of sequential checkpoint blockade in melanoma. On the study more broadly: Randomization was 1:1 between first-line nivolumab→ipilimumab and ipilimumab→nivolumab. 91 pretreatment tumor DNA samples were TCRβ immunosequenced.

The CDR3 has 12 amino acids. Germline V gene sequence: CDR1 SQVTM, CDR2 ANQGSEA. Losses at the gene ends were 8 bases for V and 5 bases for J; bases not matched to a gene: 8. Noted treatment: randomized to nivolumab then ipilimumab (arm A) or the reverse (arm B). Patients had received no earlier DNA-damaging chemotherapy. TCRdb's copy holds only in-frame clones and misses some; the assay was immunoSEQ multiplex PCR. Here the sample spans about 6,400 clones, less than 20% being singletons. V and J are TRBV29-1 and TRBJ1-2; 7 positions agree with TRBD1. This clonotype was sampled from a human donor with melanoma. The sequencing used tumor tissue (inferred from file names), collected from a patient given nivolumab and ipilimumab in sequence. The DNA for the CDR3 is TGCAGCACCGGGACAGAACTTTATGGCTACACCTTC. Amino acid sequence: CSTGTELYGYTF.